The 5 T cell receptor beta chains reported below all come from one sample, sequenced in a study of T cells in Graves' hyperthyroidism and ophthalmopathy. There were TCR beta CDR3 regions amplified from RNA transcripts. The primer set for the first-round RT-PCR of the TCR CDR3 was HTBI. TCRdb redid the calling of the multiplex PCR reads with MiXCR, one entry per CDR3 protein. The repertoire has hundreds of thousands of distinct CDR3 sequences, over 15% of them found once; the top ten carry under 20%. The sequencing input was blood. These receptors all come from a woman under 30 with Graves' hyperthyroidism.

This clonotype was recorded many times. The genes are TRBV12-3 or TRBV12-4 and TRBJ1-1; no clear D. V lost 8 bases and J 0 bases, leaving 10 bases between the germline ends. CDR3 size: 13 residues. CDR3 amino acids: CASGSNLNTEAFF. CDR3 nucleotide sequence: TGTGCCAGCGGGTCTAACTTGAACACTGAAGCTTTCTTT.

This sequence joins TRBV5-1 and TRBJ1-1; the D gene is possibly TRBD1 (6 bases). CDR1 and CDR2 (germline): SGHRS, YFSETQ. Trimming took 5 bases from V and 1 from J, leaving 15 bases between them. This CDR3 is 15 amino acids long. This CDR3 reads CASSSIGGPNTEAFF. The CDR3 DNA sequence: TGCGCCAGCAGTTCTATCGGGGGCCCGAACACTGAAGCTTTCTTT.

In DNA form, the CDR3 reads TGTGCCACCAGTGATTTCAGCCGAGGGACTAGCGGGGGTAATGAGCAGTTCTTC. It specifies CATSDFSRGTSGGNEQFF. This chain joins TRBV24-1 and TRBJ2-1, with 14 bases aligning to TRBD2. The CDR3 is made up of 18 amino acids. Per germline, CDR1 KGHDR and CDR2 SFDVKD. The junction had 8 bases not matched to a gene; V was cut back by 1 base and J by 7 bases.

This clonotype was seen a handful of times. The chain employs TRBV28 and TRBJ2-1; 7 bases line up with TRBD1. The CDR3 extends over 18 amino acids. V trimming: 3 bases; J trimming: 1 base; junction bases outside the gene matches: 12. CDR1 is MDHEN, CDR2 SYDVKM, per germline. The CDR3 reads CASSFQQGRFGSYNEQFF. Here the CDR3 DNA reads TGTGCCAGCAGTTTTCAACAGGGGAGATTTGGGTCCTACAATGAGCAGTTCTTC.

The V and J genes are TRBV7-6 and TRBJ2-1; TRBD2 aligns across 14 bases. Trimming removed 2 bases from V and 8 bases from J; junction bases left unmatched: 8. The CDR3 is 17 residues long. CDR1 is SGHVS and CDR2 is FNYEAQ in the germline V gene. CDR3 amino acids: CASSLPTSGRAQDEQFF. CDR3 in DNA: TGTGCCAGCAGCTTACCGACTAGCGGGAGGGCCCAGGATGAGCAGTTCTTC.